This T cell receptor beta chain was retrieved from a study of blood T cells in healthy people across ages. This clonotype was recorded many times. Its cognate antigen is unknown. General observations from the study: Relative to aged donors, long-lived donors carried more naive CD4+ cells and displayed higher diversity.

Using a J-beta primer mix together with a sample-barcoded 5' primer, a second PCR was run for roughly 7 to 11 cycles. TCRdb itself ran the 5' RACE reads through MiXCR, one entry per CDR3 protein. The table lists around 870,000 distinct CDR3 sequences, about 28% of them singletons. Input material: blood. The source is a woman older than 75 in good health.

The CDR3 loop is CASSRASTINEQFF. The DNA of the CDR3 is TGTGCCAGCAGTCGAGCTTCCACCATCAATGAGCAGTTCTTC. This sequence joins TRBV7-8 and TRBJ2-1; D is ambiguous. With 6 bases removed from V and 6 bases from J, the gap between germline ends came to 15 bases. The CDR3 sequence is 14 residues long. Germline lookup yields CDR1 SGHVS and CDR2 FQNEAQ.